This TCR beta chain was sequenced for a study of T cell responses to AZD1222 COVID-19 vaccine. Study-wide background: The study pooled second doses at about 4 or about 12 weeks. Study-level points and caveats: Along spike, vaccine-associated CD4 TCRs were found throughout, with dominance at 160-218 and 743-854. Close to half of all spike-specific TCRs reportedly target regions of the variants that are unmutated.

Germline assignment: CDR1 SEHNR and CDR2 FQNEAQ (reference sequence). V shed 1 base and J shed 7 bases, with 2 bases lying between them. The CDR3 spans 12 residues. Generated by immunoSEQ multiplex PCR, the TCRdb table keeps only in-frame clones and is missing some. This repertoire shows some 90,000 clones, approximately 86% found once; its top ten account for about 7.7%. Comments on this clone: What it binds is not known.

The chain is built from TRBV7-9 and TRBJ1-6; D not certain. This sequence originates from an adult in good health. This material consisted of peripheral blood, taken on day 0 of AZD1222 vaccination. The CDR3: CASSLGNSPLHF. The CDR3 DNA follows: TGTGCCAGCAGCTTAGGGAATTCACCCCTCCACTTT.